This TCR beta chain was sequenced in a study of blood T cell repertoires in COVID-19. Study in general: Collection of acute and convalescent COVID-19 samples took place in the United States, Italy and Spain. In each case, the material was cDNA or gDNA derived from T cells, B-cell-depleted T cells, or PBMCs.

This clone was found once. Generated by immunoSEQ multiplex PCR, the TCRdb table keeps only in-frame clones and is missing some. The sample consists of 15,000 to 20,000 clones, approximately 83% of them appearing once. The specimen was peripheral blood. This receptor was taken from a human donor in a cohort sampled during active COVID-19.

CDR3 loop: CASSIAVNYGYTF. CDR3 DNA sequence: TGTGCCAGTAGTATAGCAGTTAACTATGGCTACACCTTC. This chain uses TRBV19 with TRBJ1-2; D gene ambiguous. Trimming took off 1 base at V and 1 base at J, with 4 bases between the two ends. The germline V gene has CDR1 LNHDA and CDR2 SQIVND (reference sequence). This CDR3 comprises 13 residues.